The following is a T cell receptor (beta chain) sequence with its context. The data were taken from a study of PD-1 blockade in mismatch repair-deficient tumors. With 6 bases removed from V and 3 bases from J, the gap between germline ends came to 2 bases. Germline V gene data show CDR1 as MDHEN and CDR2 as SYDVKM. The CDR3 is made up of 10 amino acids. The data were produced by immunoSEQ multiplex PCR, yet TCRdb's version contains in-frame clones alone and is incomplete. The sample includes some 85,000 clones, roughly 80% of them seen just once. This TCR came from an adult with mismatch repair-deficient cancer. The V gene is TRBV28, the J gene TRBJ1-1; D gene uncertain. The sample in question was peripheral blood, obtained 44 weeks after starting pembrolizumab. CDR3 protein: CASRDTEAFF. DNA of the CDR3: TGTGCCAGCAGGGACACTGAAGCTTTCTTT.